The clone carrying this T cell receptor (beta chain) showed up just once. This sample stems from a study of control samples from healthy donors and cancer patients. Assay: immunoSEQ multiplex PCR; the TCRdb copy retains only in-frame clones and omits some. Among around 120,000 clones, roughly nine tenths were seen once, and the ten largest hold 1.1%. This TCR derives from a woman aged 45 to 65 with colorectal cancer. Source material: PBMCs.

CDR3 residues: CASSFGGAWDSPLHF. For the CDR3, the DNA is TGTGCCAGCAGCTTTGGAGGGGCCTGGGATTCACCCCTCCACTTT. The rearrangement uses TRBV5-4 and TRBJ1-6; D is possibly TRBD1 (5 bases). The CDR3 consists of 15 residues. Germline CDR1 SGHNT, CDR2 YYREEE (reference sequence). The V gene lost 2 bases and the J gene lost 8 bases, with 14 bases spanning the gap.